A selection of T cell receptor beta chains follows, all from one sample in a study of blood T cell repertoires in COVID-19. Libraries were prepared by immunoSEQ multiplex PCR; TCRdb keeps only in-frame clonotypes and omits some of them. Of 100,000 or so clones listed, around 82% were seen once; the top ten hold about 11%. The source material was peripheral blood. The receptors derive from a man aged 70 or older with active or convalescent COVID-19. CDR3s leave out the opening cysteine and the closing phenylalanine or tryptophan. The order of the fields is J gene, V gene, CDR3 protein.

J: TRBJ2-2; V: TRBV27; CDR3: ASRVRTGTGELF
J: TRBJ2-2; V: TRBV30; CDR3: AWSHSRTSGGLGAGELF
J: TRBJ1-2; V: TRBV29-1; CDR3: SVATGSEIT
J: TRBJ2-5; V: TRBV5-1; CDR3: ASSWEQGAGETQY
J: TRBJ1-2; V: TRBV3-1/TRBV3-2; CDR3: ASSQGGEAGYT
J: TRBJ1-3; V: TRBV2; CDR3: ASSGAREAGNTIY
J: TRBJ2-2; V: TRBV9; CDR3: ASSVLDAGELF
J: TRBJ2-5; V: TRBV2; CDR3: ASSGGLPRGETQY
J: TRBJ1-6; V: TRBV2; CDR3: ASSSPGQGGLASPLH
J: TRBJ2-3; V: TRBV14; CDR3: ASSQDLGRGWPDTQY
J: TRBJ2-6; V: TRBV27; CDR3: ASRIGTPGANVLT
J: TRBJ1-5; V: TRBV18; CDR3: ASSPDRREPQH
J: TRBJ2-2; V: TRBV3-1/TRBV3-2; CDR3: ASSQAGRVSGRGGELF
J: TRBJ2-7; V: TRBV6-6; CDR3: ASSYTRGSKEQY
J: TRBJ2-2; V: TRBV7-2; CDR3: ASSLNRVTGELF
J: TRBJ1-3; V: TRBV7-8; CDR3: ASSSRETTTGNTIY
J: TRBJ1-2; V: TRBV7-9; CDR3: ASSLGTGDYGYT
J: TRBJ1-2; V: TRBV6-2/TRBV6-3; CDR3: ASSQTGNLRNYGYT
J: TRBJ2-7; V: TRBV5-4; CDR3: ASSLREGVAYEQY
J: TRBJ2-3; V: TRBV2; CDR3: ASRGAVDTQY
J: TRBJ2-5; V: TRBV14; CDR3: ASSPRCGWDRETLETQY
J: TRBJ2-3; V: TRBV4-2; CDR3: ASSQGQRAADTQY
J: TRBJ2-3; V: TRBV2; CDR3: ASSLAGSTDTQY
J: TRBJ2-3; V: TRBV29-1; CDR3: SVGLAGVTDTQY
J: TRBJ2-1; V: TRBV11-3; CDR3: ASSMGLAGSDLNEQF
J: TRBJ2-3; V: TRBV6-5; CDR3: ASSQGDTQY
J: TRBJ1-6; V: TRBV7-2; CDR3: ASSLVGTGAHNSPLH
J: TRBJ2-3; V: TRBV19; CDR3: ASSIPGGTDTQY
J: TRBJ2-3; V: TRBV11-2; CDR3: ASSLSLSTDTQY
J: TRBJ2-3; V: TRBV10-1; CDR3: ASMASGGSTDTQY
J: TRBJ1-6; V: TRBV6-1; CDR3: ASSEQGPNSPLH
J: TRBJ1-3; V: TRBV27; CDR3: ASSGTGAGNTIY
J: TRBJ2-7; V: TRBV11-1; CDR3: ASSKAGGGLRYEQY
J: TRBJ1-5; V: TRBV28; CDR3: ASSSDSNQPQH
J: TRBJ2-2; V: TRBV19; CDR3: ASSLRTGELF
J: TRBJ2-5; V: TRBV7-9; CDR3: ASSPRLNRDTETQY
J: TRBJ1-1; V: TRBV3-1/TRBV3-2; CDR3: ASSQRTGVGEAF
J: TRBJ1-3; V: TRBV4-2; CDR3: ASSQQKRTGGTKTGNTIY
J: TRBJ2-3; V: TRBV5-1; CDR3: ASSRRDSLYTDTQY
J: TRBJ2-3; V: TRBV7-2; CDR3: ASSSQRGPPLSTDTQY
J: TRBJ1-1; V: TRBV6-5; CDR3: ASSLRARGPEAF
J: TRBJ2-7; V: TRBV6-5; CDR3: ASSYSLQAYEQY
J: TRBJ2-2; V: TRBV11-3; CDR3: ATSGGNTGELF
J: TRBJ2-7; V: TRBV15; CDR3: ATSRDIAGTLSYEQY
J: TRBJ2-7; V: TRBV7-6; CDR3: ASSLAPPGPRDYEQY
J: TRBJ1-5; V: TRBV27; CDR3: ASSFRGQGDQPQH
J: TRBJ2-2; V: TRBV5-1; CDR3: ASSLRSGGTGELF
J: TRBJ2-3; V: TRBV3-1/TRBV3-2; CDR3: ASSQGQSRDTQY
J: TRBJ1-3; V: TRBV4-2; CDR3: ASSQEQLAGNTIY
J: TRBJ2-2; V: TRBV19; CDR3: ASSIYPTTSGLPGELF
J: TRBJ1-1; V: TRBV2; CDR3: ASSEYRGTEAF